This entry is about one TCR beta chain. Its antigen remains unknown. Libraries were prepared by immunoSEQ multiplex PCR; TCRdb keeps only in-frame clonotypes and omits some of them. Among some 2.3 million clones, 85% to 95% were seen once, and the ten largest hold about 0.39%. This specimen belongs to a study of shared clonotypes between healthy human individuals. Points from the study as a whole: The low donor count limited represented genetic and exposure-history diversity. Only blood was sampled; tissue repertoires likely differ.

The length of the CDR3 is 18 residues. Germline V gene sequence: CDR1 SGHNT, CDR2 YYREEE (reference sequence). V dropped 3 bases and J dropped 0; count of bases not matched to a gene: 4. The sample consisted of naive CD4+ T cells from PBMCs. Stated subset: CD45RA+ positively selected. The clonotype originates from a man aged 18 to 30 in good health. Some clones in this sample may be carry-over from other donors' samples. The rearrangement joins TRBV5-4 to TRBJ2-3, with 16 bases that match TRBD2. The chain's CDR3 is CASSSGTSGRVSTDTQYF. The DNA of the CDR3 is TGTGCCAGCAGCTCAGGGACTAGCGGGAGGGTTAGCACAGATACGCAGTATTTT. Filled out from reference TRBV5-4 and TRBJ2-3, the complete variable domain reads ETGVTQSPTHLIKTRGQQVTLRCSSQSGHNTVSWYQQALGQGPQFIFQYYREEENGRGNFPPRFSGLQFPNYSSELNVNALELDDSALYLCASSSGTSGRVSTDTQYFGPGTRLTVL.